This T cell receptor (beta chain) was sequenced in a study of T cells in Graves' hyperthyroidism and ophthalmopathy. Amplification of TCR beta CDR3 regions used RNA as the template. The TCR CDR3 was amplified in a first-round RT-PCR using the HTBI primer set. Each CDR3 protein is one row after TCRdb ran MiXCR on the multiplex PCR reads. The table shows more than 300,000 distinct CDR3 sequences, with about 12% occurring only once. Across 18 months, stable Graves' hyperthyroidism was marked by no progression to ophthalmopathy. The table lists this clonotype with many counts. This receptor was obtained from a woman under 30 with Graves' hyperthyroidism. Material: blood.

The DNA of the CDR3 is TGTGCCAGCAGTTACGTGGAGGGTGGTTACGAGCAGTACTTC. Translated: CASSYVEGGYEQYF. This chain joins TRBV6-6 and TRBJ2-7; tentatively, D is TRBD2 (6 bases). This CDR3 is 14 amino acids long. The germline V gene has CDR1 MNHNY and CDR2 SVGAGI (reference sequence). V shed 2 bases and J shed 4 bases, with 12 bases lying between them.